The rows below give T cell receptor beta chains drawn from one sample of a study of blood T cell repertoires in COVID-19. Data came from immunoSEQ multiplex PCR; TCRdb stores just in-frame clones and leaves some out. The table has about 160,000 clones, over 70% seen once; the top ten hold around 5.3%. Sequencing was performed on PBMCs or T cells enriched from blood (not recorded which). Receptor source: a middle-aged woman with acute COVID-19. The CDR3 runs from the conserved cysteine through the conserved F or W. Each record gives: J gene, V gene, clone size, D gene, CDR3 DNA, CDR3 protein. The D gene is left open where the match is weak. Rows may omit the clone size; those that give it use once, few, many or a size class.

J gene: TRBJ2-1
V gene: TRBV7-8
clone size: -
D gene: TRBD2
CDR3 DNA: TGTGCCAGCAGTCGTACTAGCGGGAGGGCGCATGAGCAGTTCTTC
CDR3 protein: CASSRTSGRAHEQFF

J gene: TRBJ2-2
V gene: TRBV7-8
clone size: -
D gene: -
CDR3 DNA: TGTGCCAGCATCGGTGTGATAGCGGCTAACACCGGGGAGCTGTTTTTT
CDR3 protein: CASIGVIAANTGELFF

J gene: TRBJ1-2
V gene: TRBV5-4
clone size: -
D gene: TRBD1
CDR3 DNA: TGTGCCAGCAGCTTGGGTCAGGGGGTTATCTATGGCTACACCTTC
CDR3 protein: CASSLGQGVIYGYTF

J gene: TRBJ2-7
V gene: TRBV9
clone size: -
D gene: TRBD1
CDR3 DNA: TGTGCCAGCAGCGTAGGAGACAGGGTCTACGAGCAGTACTTC
CDR3 protein: CASSVGDRVYEQYF

J gene: TRBJ1-5
V gene: TRBV7-2
clone size: -
D gene: TRBD1
CDR3 DNA: TGTGCCAGCAGCGATCAGGGACAGGGGGCGTTCTGGCCCCAGCATTTT
CDR3 protein: CASSDQGQGAFWPQHF

J gene: TRBJ2-2
V gene: TRBV12-2
clone size: -
D gene: -
CDR3 DNA: TGTGCAAGTCGCTTACGGCTAGCGGGAGGGCCCGGGGAGCTGTTTTTT
CDR3 protein: CASRLRLAGGPGELFF

J gene: TRBJ2-5
V gene: TRBV7-9
clone size: once
D gene: -
CDR3 DNA: TGTGCCAGCAGCCTTCCCCGGACTACCCAAGAGACCCAGTACTTC
CDR3 protein: CASSLPRTTQETQYF

J gene: TRBJ1-1
V gene: TRBV10-3
clone size: -
D gene: -
CDR3 DNA: TGTGCCATTCAGGGGCAGGGTGGGACTGAAGCTTTCTTT
CDR3 protein: CAIQGQGGTEAFF

J gene: TRBJ1-1
V gene: TRBV3-1/TRBV3-2
clone size: few
D gene: TRBD1
CDR3 DNA: TGTGCCAGCAGTCGGACAGGGGCGAACACTGAAGCTTTCTTT
CDR3 protein: CASSRTGANTEAFF

J gene: TRBJ2-2
V gene: TRBV6-5
clone size: -
D gene: -
CDR3 DNA: TGTGCCAGCAGTATGCCTAGGTACACCGGGGAGCTGTTTTTT
CDR3 protein: CASSMPRYTGELFF

J gene: TRBJ2-7
V gene: TRBV29-1
clone size: -
D gene: TRBD1
CDR3 DNA: TGCAGCGTTGAAGAGCGGACAGGTCCAGCCGACGAGCAGTACTTC
CDR3 protein: CSVEERTGPADEQYF

J gene: TRBJ2-7
V gene: TRBV3-1/TRBV3-2
clone size: -
D gene: -
CDR3 DNA: TGTGCCAGCAGTCTGGACTTGTCGAAGTCCGCCGAGCAGTACTTC
CDR3 protein: CASSLDLSKSAEQYF

J gene: TRBJ2-3
V gene: TRBV14
clone size: few
D gene: TRBD2
CDR3 DNA: TGTGCCAGCAGCTCGCCGGGACTAGCGGGAGGACGCACAGATACGCAGTATTTT
CDR3 protein: CASSSPGLAGGRTDTQYF

J gene: TRBJ1-5
V gene: TRBV19
clone size: -
D gene: -
CDR3 DNA: TGTGCCAGTAGTATAGATACCCCGGGCAATCAGCCCCAGCATTTT
CDR3 protein: CASSIDTPGNQPQHF

J gene: TRBJ1-1
V gene: TRBV2
clone size: -
D gene: -
CDR3 DNA: TGTGCCAGCCGCACCCCAAGGGCGGACAGAGGGAACACTGAAGCTTTCTTT
CDR3 protein: CASRTPRADRGNTEAFF

J gene: TRBJ2-7
V gene: TRBV19
clone size: -
D gene: -
CDR3 DNA: TGTGCCACTGAGGGGGATGCCTCCTACGAGCAGTACTTC
CDR3 protein: CATEGDASYEQYF

J gene: TRBJ2-1
V gene: TRBV3-1/TRBV3-2
clone size: -
D gene: TRBD2
CDR3 DNA: TGTGCCAGCAGCCAGATGTTAGCGGGAGGTAGCAATGAGCAGTTCTTC
CDR3 protein: CASSQMLAGGSNEQFF

J gene: TRBJ1-5
V gene: TRBV12-5
clone size: once
D gene: -
CDR3 DNA: TGTGCTAGTGCGCCCCGCGGGGTCGGTAGCAATCAGCCCCAGCATTTT
CDR3 protein: CASAPRGVGSNQPQHF

J gene: TRBJ2-3
V gene: TRBV10-1
clone size: -
D gene: -
CDR3 DNA: TGCGCCAGCAGGGATCTAGTATCTAATGGAACAGATACGCAGTATTTT
CDR3 protein: CASRDLVSNGTDTQYF

J gene: TRBJ1-1
V gene: TRBV6-6
clone size: -
D gene: TRBD1
CDR3 DNA: TGTGCCAGCAGTCCTCTAAGGACAGGGGGTAAAAACACTGAAGCTTTCTTT
CDR3 protein: CASSPLRTGGKNTEAFF

J gene: TRBJ2-5
V gene: TRBV6-1
clone size: few
D gene: -
CDR3 DNA: TGTGCCAGCAGTGAAATGGTCAGTCAAGAGACCCAGTACTTC
CDR3 protein: CASSEMVSQETQYF

J gene: TRBJ1-2
V gene: TRBV6-1
clone size: -
D gene: -
CDR3 DNA: TGTGCCAGCAGTGAGCAGGGATTCAGGGGCTACACCTTC
CDR3 protein: CASSEQGFRGYTF

J gene: TRBJ2-5
V gene: TRBV9
clone size: -
D gene: TRBD1
CDR3 DNA: TGTGCCAGCAGCGAACAGGGGGCGCAAGAGACCCAGTACTTC
CDR3 protein: CASSEQGAQETQYF

J gene: TRBJ2-1
V gene: TRBV2
clone size: -
D gene: TRBD2
CDR3 DNA: TGTGCCAGCAGTGCCGCTTCACTAGCGGGGTCCTACAATGAGCAGTTCTTC
CDR3 protein: CASSAASLAGSYNEQFF

J gene: TRBJ2-1
V gene: TRBV24-1
clone size: -
D gene: -
CDR3 DNA: TGTGCCACCAGTGACTCCGGCCCCAGCGGGTATGACAATGAGCAGTTCTTC
CDR3 protein: CATSDSGPSGYDNEQFF

J gene: TRBJ2-1
V gene: TRBV25-1
clone size: few
D gene: -
CDR3 DNA: TGTGCCAGCAGTGAACGAGGGTTTTCGAGCTCCTACAATGAGCAGTTCTTC
CDR3 protein: CASSERGFSSSYNEQFF

J gene: TRBJ2-2
V gene: TRBV19
clone size: -
D gene: -
CDR3 DNA: TGTGCCGTCGGTTTCGGGGAGCTGTTTTTT
CDR3 protein: CAVGFGELFF

J gene: TRBJ1-2
V gene: TRBV18
clone size: -
D gene: -
CDR3 DNA: TGTGCCAGCTCACCAGGCAGCTATGGCTACACCTTC
CDR3 protein: CASSPGSYGYTF

J gene: TRBJ1-5
V gene: TRBV6-4
clone size: -
D gene: -
CDR3 DNA: TGTGCCAGCAGTCTAAGGGGCAGGCAGCCCCAGCATTTT
CDR3 protein: CASSLRGRQPQHF

J gene: TRBJ2-5
V gene: TRBV7-8
clone size: -
D gene: TRBD2
CDR3 DNA: TGTGCCAGCAGCCTCTGGGGGGGTCAAGAGACCCAGTACTTC
CDR3 protein: CASSLWGGQETQYF

J gene: TRBJ2-7
V gene: TRBV19
clone size: -
D gene: TRBD2
CDR3 DNA: TGTGCCAGTCGGGGGGGACCCTACGAGCAGTACTTC
CDR3 protein: CASRGGPYEQYF

J gene: TRBJ2-5
V gene: TRBV19
clone size: -
D gene: -
CDR3 DNA: TGTGCCAGTATGATCGAGGAGACCCAGTACTTC
CDR3 protein: CASMIEETQYF

J gene: TRBJ2-3
V gene: TRBV29-1
clone size: -
D gene: TRBD1
CDR3 DNA: TGCAGCGCTGAAGAAAGGGGGGACAGGGCTTCAGATACGCAGTATTTT
CDR3 protein: CSAEERGDRASDTQYF

J gene: TRBJ2-7
V gene: TRBV27
clone size: -
D gene: -
CDR3 DNA: TGTGCCAGCAGTTTAGGGGGGAGCTCCTACGAGCAGTACTTC
CDR3 protein: CASSLGGSSYEQYF

J gene: TRBJ1-5
V gene: TRBV28
clone size: -
D gene: TRBD1
CDR3 DNA: TGTGCCAGCAGTGTTACAGGGGGCAATGGCAATCAGCCCCAGCATTTT
CDR3 protein: CASSVTGGNGNQPQHF

J gene: TRBJ2-2
V gene: TRBV15
clone size: -
D gene: TRBD2
CDR3 DNA: TGTGCCACCAGCAGGACTAGCGGGTGGAACACCGGGGAGCTGTTTTTT
CDR3 protein: CATSRTSGWNTGELFF

J gene: TRBJ2-2
V gene: TRBV18
clone size: -
D gene: TRBD2
CDR3 DNA: TGTGCCAGCTCACCCCGAGCTAGCGGAAACACCGGGGAGCTGTTTTTT
CDR3 protein: CASSPRASGNTGELFF

J gene: TRBJ2-1
V gene: TRBV27
clone size: -
D gene: -
CDR3 DNA: TGTGCCAGCCGGGATAGCTCCTACAATGAGCAGTTCTTC
CDR3 protein: CASRDSSYNEQFF

J gene: TRBJ2-5
V gene: TRBV12-5
clone size: -
D gene: TRBD2
CDR3 DNA: TGTGCTAGTGGTTTGGGACTAGCGGGAGAGAAGACCCAGTACTTC
CDR3 protein: CASGLGLAGEKTQYF

J gene: TRBJ1-1
V gene: TRBV19
clone size: -
D gene: -
CDR3 DNA: TGTGCCAGTACCCCACAGCACACATTCACTGAAGCTTTCTTT
CDR3 protein: CASTPQHTFTEAFF

J gene: TRBJ1-5
V gene: TRBV11-1
clone size: -
D gene: -
CDR3 DNA: TGTGCCAGCAGCTTGGACAGTGATCAGCCCCAGCATTTT
CDR3 protein: CASSLDSDQPQHF

J gene: TRBJ2-3
V gene: TRBV6-5
clone size: -
D gene: TRBD2
CDR3 DNA: TGTGCCAGCAGTTACTCTAGCGGGAGGGCAGATACGCAGTATTTT
CDR3 protein: CASSYSSGRADTQYF

J gene: TRBJ2-1
V gene: TRBV10-2
clone size: -
D gene: -
CDR3 DNA: TGCGCCAGCAGTCTCGAGGGACACCCCTACAATGAGCAGTTCTTC
CDR3 protein: CASSLEGHPYNEQFF

J gene: TRBJ1-2
V gene: TRBV6-1
clone size: -
D gene: -
CDR3 DNA: TGTGCCAGCAGTGAAGTTGGCGGGGCTAACTATGGCTACACCTTC
CDR3 protein: CASSEVGGANYGYTF

J gene: TRBJ2-3
V gene: TRBV5-1
clone size: -
D gene: -
CDR3 DNA: TGCGCCAGCAGCTTGAATAGAGGGGGAGATACGCAGTATTTT
CDR3 protein: CASSLNRGGDTQYF

J gene: TRBJ2-1
V gene: TRBV7-2
clone size: -
D gene: TRBD1
CDR3 DNA: TGTGCCAGCAGCTTGGGACAGGGGCCCTACAATGAGCAGTTCTTC
CDR3 protein: CASSLGQGPYNEQFF

J gene: TRBJ1-6
V gene: TRBV18
clone size: few
D gene: -
CDR3 DNA: TGTGCCAGCTCACCAAGGGCAGGGGAAGATTCACCCCTCCACTTT
CDR3 protein: CASSPRAGEDSPLHF

J gene: TRBJ2-1
V gene: TRBV29-1
clone size: once
D gene: -
CDR3 DNA: TGCAGCTTGAGCAGGGGCAATGAGCAGTTCTTC
CDR3 protein: CSLSRGNEQFF

J gene: TRBJ2-1
V gene: TRBV29-1
clone size: -
D gene: TRBD2
CDR3 DNA: TGCAGCGTTGAATTTATCGGGAGGGGCGATGAGCAGTTCTTC
CDR3 protein: CSVEFIGRGDEQFF

J gene: TRBJ2-5
V gene: TRBV28
clone size: -
D gene: TRBD2
CDR3 DNA: TGTGCCAGCAGTTGGACTAGCGGGAGAATCCAGTACTTC
CDR3 protein: CASSWTSGRIQYF